Included here is one TCR beta chain sequence, with context. Antigen: not known. Sequencing was performed with immunoSEQ multiplex PCR; in TCRdb, only in-frame clones are kept and a portion is missing. The table has 550,000 to 800,000 clones, about 74% seen once; the top ten hold more than 1.5%. Healthy HIV-negative adults with no recent acute infections or vaccinations were recruited as donors. The data derive from a study of shared clonotypes between healthy human individuals. Study-level points and caveats: Blood alone was sampled, and tissue repertoires likely differ. Unshared clonotypes carried lower generation probabilities than those common to all four donors. Owing to a small donor count, the genetic and exposure-history diversity represented was limited.

The specimen sequenced was memory CD4+ T cells sorted from blood. Subset denoted: CD45RA-negative fraction. The TCR was taken from a woman in her thirties in good health.

In DNA form, the CDR3 reads TGTGCCAGTACAGGGTTTACCTACAATGAGCAGTTCTTC. Translated, it gives CASTGFTYNEQFF. The chain links TRBV30 to TRBJ2-1; a possible D gene is TRBD1 (6 bases). The CDR3 totals 13 residues. Germline V CDR1 and CDR2: GTSNPN, SVGIG (reference sequence). Trimming left V 8 bases short and J 2 bases short, with 13 bases between. Based on the CDR3 plus reference TRBV30 and TRBJ2-1, the full variable domain is SQTIHQWPATLVQPVGSPLSLECTVEGTSNPNLYWYRQAAGRGLQLLFYSVGIGQISSEVPQNLSASRPQDRQFILSSKKLLLSDSGFYLCASTGFTYNEQFFGPGTRLTVL.